These 17 T cell receptor beta chains originate from one sample sequenced in a study of radiation and T cells in renal cell carcinoma. Sequenced by immunoSEQ multiplex PCR; TCRdb stores in-frame clones only, minus some. In the table there are around 180,000 clones, about 85% of which are singletons. Time point indicated: blood 4 weeks post-SBRT, at nephrectomy. Treatment denoted: 15 Gy SBRT to primary tumor, nephrectomy 4 weeks later. Source: blood, taken from a patient whose treatment included radiotherapy and nephrectomy. These receptors all stem from a woman between 45 and 65 years old with renal cell carcinoma.

The V call is TRBV6-6, the J call TRBJ2-2; TRBD1 or TRBD2 may be the D gene (5 bases each). With 4 bases removed from V and 5 bases from J, the gap between germline ends came to 14 bases. Germline CDR1 is MNHNY and CDR2 is SVGAGI (reference sequence). CDR3 size: 15 residues. The CDR3 nucleotides read TGTGCCAGCAGTTCCAGGGTGGGACCTACCGGGGAGCTGTTTTTT. Its translation: CASSSRVGPTGELFF.

This clone was detected only a few times. The V and J genes are TRBV6-5 and TRBJ1-2; weak D call: TRBD1 (6 bases). V lost 10 bases to trimming and J lost 4 bases, with 16 bases between them. This CDR3 spans 13 amino acids. Germline V gene sequence: CDR1 MNHEY, CDR2 SVGAGI. The DNA of the CDR3 is TGTGCCACCTCCGGCGGGGGGGCCTATGGCTACACCTTC. Amino acid sequence: CATSGGGAYGYTF.

This clone was seen once. V gene TRBV18 combines with J gene TRBJ1-1, with 7 positions matching TRBD1. Germline V gives CDR1 KGHSH, CDR2 LQKENI. The V gene end was trimmed by 6 bases and the J gene end by 5 bases; junction bases not matched to a gene: 9. This CDR3 region has 14 residues. The CDR3 region has the DNA TGTGCCAGCTCGCCGACAGGGCGGGGGACTGAAGCTTTCTTT. It codes for CASSPTGRGTEAFF.

This rearrangement joins TRBV7-2 to TRBJ1-1, with TRBD1 matching 11 bases. This CDR3 has 15 amino acids. Looked up from germline, CDR1 is SGHTA and CDR2 is FQGNSA. After removal of 0 bases from V and 7 bases from J, the junction contained 4 bases not matched to a gene. CDR3 bases: TGTGCCAGCAGCTTAGCCGGACAGGGGGCTAGTGAAGCTTTCTTT. Its protein is CASSLAGQGASEAFF.

V usage is TRBV4-1 and J usage is TRBJ2-5; 7 nucleotides agree with TRBD2. Germline trimming cut 4 bases from V and 4 bases from J; bases unmatched to any gene: 15. CDR3 length equals 17 residues. CDR1 MGHRA and CDR2 YSYEKL come from the germline V gene. CDR3 DNA sequence: TGCGCCAGCAGCCGGTCCAGCGGGATCCGAAGGGGAGAGACCCAGTACTTC. Amino acid sequence: CASSRSSGIRRGETQYF.

This chain uses TRBV30 with TRBJ1-3; perhaps TRBD1 as D (5 bases). V lost 5 bases, J lost 0 bases, and 8 bases lay in between. This CDR3 is built from 13 residues. Germline-derived CDR1 and CDR2 are GTSNPN and SVGIG (reference sequence). CDR3 loop: CAWGGPSGNTIYF. The CDR3 DNA sequence: TGTGCCTGGGGGGGTCCCTCTGGAAACACCATATATTTT. Full variable domain (outside the CDR3, taken from reference TRBV30 and TRBJ1-3): SQTIHQWPATLVQPVGSPLSLECTVEGTSNPNLYWYRQAAGRGLQLLFYSVGIGQISSEVPQNLSASRPQDRQFILSSKKLLLSDSGFYLCAWGGPSGNTIYFGEGSWLTVV.

The table lists this clone with a few counts. The genes are TRBV11-3 and TRBJ2-1, with D tentatively TRBD1 (6 bases). V gave up 5 bases and J gave up 6 bases, with 14 bases separating them. Germline values: CDR1 SGHNT, CDR2 YENEEA. CDR3 size: 14 residues. CDR3 sequence: CASSAEQGFNEQFF. The CDR3 DNA reads TGTGCCAGCAGCGCCGAACAGGGTTTCAATGAGCAGTTCTTC.

V gene TRBV6-5 combines with J gene TRBJ2-3; possibly TRBD2 for D (6 bases). V was trimmed by 5 bases and J by 2 bases, leaving 11 bases between them. CDR1 MNHEY and CDR2 SVGAGI come from the germline V gene. CDR3 length: 14 residues. CDR3 nucleotide sequence: TGTGCCAGCAGTCGGGACTTTCTCACAGATACGCAGTATTTT. Translated, it gives CASSRDFLTDTQYF.

The chain recombines TRBV5-4 with TRBJ2-7; 7 bases map to TRBD1. The CDR3 has 15 residues. The ends lost 3 bases at V and 8 bases at J; junction bases unmatched: 14. Germline V gene data show CDR1 as SGHNT and CDR2 as YYREEE (reference sequence). The CDR3 DNA reads TGTGCCAGCAGCTCTACAGGGGCCGATGGTGGAAAGCAGTACTTC. It is translated as CASSSTGADGGKQYF.

The chain uses TRBV4-3 and TRBJ2-5; 10 nucleotides line up with TRBD2. Germline V gives CDR1 LGHNA, CDR2 YSLEER. The CDR3 totals 16 residues. J lost 2 bases, V lost 4 bases, and 7 bases had no gene match. The DNA of the CDR3 is TGCGCCAGCAGCCCCCAAGCGGGGGGGATTCAAGAGACCCAGTACTTC. This codes for CASSPQAGGIQETQYF.

The chain carries TRBV5-5 and TRBJ2-7; D is unclear. The CDR3 has 15 amino acids. CDR1 and CDR2 (germline): SGHKS, YYEKEE (reference sequence). The V gene lost 2 bases and the J gene lost 0 bases, with 12 bases spanning the gap. The CDR3 region has the DNA TGTGCCAGCAGCTTTCCGGACGTTAGCTCCTACGAGCAGTACTTC. Its translation is CASSFPDVSSYEQYF.

The V and J genes are TRBV19 and TRBJ2-3; 7 nucleotides agree with TRBD1. The V segment lost 11 bases and the J segment 5 bases; nucleotides outside the gene matches: 13. There are 14 residues in the CDR3. Looked up from germline, CDR1 is LNHDA and CDR2 is SQIVND (reference sequence). This chain's CDR3 is CASKWTGGGDTQYF. CDR3 sequence (DNA): TGTGCCTCTAAATGGACAGGTGGCGGAGATACGCAGTATTTT.

V gene TRBV2 combines with J gene TRBJ1-5; no reliable D call. Germline CDR1 reads SNHLY; CDR2 reads FYNNEI. V lost 3 bases to trimming and J lost 0 bases, with 9 bases between them. The CDR3 has 15 amino acids. CDR3 nucleotides: TGTGCCAGCAGTGAGAGTCAGTATAGCAATCAGCCCCAGCATTTT. Amino acids: CASSESQYSNQPQHF.

The chain carries TRBV5-1 and TRBJ1-6; D remains ambiguous. The V and J ends lost 0 bases and 8 bases respectively, with 12 bases between them. The germline V gene encodes CDR1 SGHRS and CDR2 YFSETQ. The CDR3 spans 15 residues. The CDR3 loop reads CASSLVGPGYSPLHF. The DNA of the CDR3 is TGCGCCAGCAGCTTGGTAGGACCTGGGTATTCACCCCTCCACTTT.

The genes are TRBV30 and TRBJ1-5; D not certain. Between the trimmed V and J ends, which lost 2 bases and 3 bases, there was a span of 8 bases. Looked up from germline, CDR1 is GTSNPN and CDR2 is SVGIG (reference sequence). CDR3 size: 13 residues. CDR3 in DNA: TGTGCCTGGAGTAGGGCAGACAATCAGCCCCAGCATTTT. It yields the protein CAWSRADNQPQHF.

V is TRBV4-1 and J is TRBJ1-5; perhaps TRBD1 as D (5 bases). The CDR3 has 17 residues. Per germline, CDR1 MGHRA and CDR2 YSYEKL. The ends were cut back, 1 base at V and 1 base at J, with 14 bases in the middle. Here the CDR3 reads CASSQGRGRSSNQPQHF. In nucleotides, the CDR3 is TGCGCCAGCAGCCAAGGTCGGGGGAGGTCGAGCAATCAGCCCCAGCATTTT.

The rearrangement links TRBV7-2 to TRBJ2-4, with unresolved D. Trimming shortened V by 5 bases and J by 11 bases, and 13 bases separated the two germline ends. CDR3 size: 12 residues. Germline V gives CDR1 SGHTA, CDR2 FQGNSA. The CDR3 protein is CASSPRTGVQYF. The CDR3, as DNA: TGTGCCAGCAGCCCCAGGACCGGCGTTCAGTACTTC. Looking up the rest from reference TRBV7-2 and TRBJ2-4 gives the full variable domain: GAGVSQSPSNKVTEKGKDVELRCDPISGHTALYWYRQSLGQGLEFLIYFQGNSAPDKSGLPSDRFSAERTGGSVSTLTIQRTQQEDSAVYLCASSPRTGVQYFGAGTRLSVL.